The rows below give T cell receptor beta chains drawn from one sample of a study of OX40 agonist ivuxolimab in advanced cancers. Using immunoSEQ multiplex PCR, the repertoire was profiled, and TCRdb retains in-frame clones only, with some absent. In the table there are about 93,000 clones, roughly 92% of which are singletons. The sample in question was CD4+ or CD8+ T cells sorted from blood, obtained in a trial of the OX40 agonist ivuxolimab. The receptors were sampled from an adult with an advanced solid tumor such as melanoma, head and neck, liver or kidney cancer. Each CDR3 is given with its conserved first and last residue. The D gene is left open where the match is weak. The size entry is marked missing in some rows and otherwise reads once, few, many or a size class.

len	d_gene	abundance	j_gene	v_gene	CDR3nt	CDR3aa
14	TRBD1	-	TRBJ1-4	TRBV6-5	TGTGCCAGCTCGCTGACAGGGGGCGACGAAAAACTGTTTTTT	CASSLTGGDEKLFF
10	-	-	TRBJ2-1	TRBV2	TGTGCCACCCAGGACAGCCGGCAGTTCTTC	CATQDSRQFF
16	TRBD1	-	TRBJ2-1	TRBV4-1	TGCGCCAGCAGCCAAGATAACGGACAGGGGGCGAATGAGCAGTTCTTC	CASSQDNGQGANEQFF
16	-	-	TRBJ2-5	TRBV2	TGTGCCAGCACCCGAACTGACAGGTCCTTCCAAGAGACCCAGTACTTC	CASTRTDRSFQETQYF
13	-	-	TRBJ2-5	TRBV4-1	TGCGCCAGCAGCCAAGAGGGAGAAGAGACCCAGTACTTC	CASSQEGEETQYF
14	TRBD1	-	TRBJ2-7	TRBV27	TGTGCCAGCAGTTTAGGGCAGGGGGCTGTCGAGCAGTACTTC	CASSLGQGAVEQYF
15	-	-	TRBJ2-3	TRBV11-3	TGTGCCAGCAGCTTAGGGATCGGCACCACAGATACGCAGTATTTT	CASSLGIGTTDTQYF
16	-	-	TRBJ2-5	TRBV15	TGTGCCACCAGCAGTCGTTTGACGGGAGTGGGGGGGACCCAGTACTTC	CATSSRLTGVGGTQYF
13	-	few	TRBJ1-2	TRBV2	TGTGCCAGGTCCTCGGGGGGCGACTATGGCTACACCTTC	CARSSGGDYGYTF
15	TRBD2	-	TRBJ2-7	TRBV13	TGTGCCAGCAGCTCCGCTAGCGGGGGGGACTACGAGCAGTACTTC	CASSSASGGDYEQYF
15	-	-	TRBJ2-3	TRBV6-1	TGTGCCAGCAGTGAAGCCCCACAGGGCATGGATACGCAGTATTTT	CASSEAPQGMDTQYF
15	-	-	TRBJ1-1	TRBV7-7	TGTGCTAGCAGCTTCTGGCGGGGAGAGAACACTGAAGCTTTCTTT	CASSFWRGENTEAFF
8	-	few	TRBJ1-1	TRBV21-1	TGTGCCAGCAGATGGACCCCTTTT	CASRWTPF
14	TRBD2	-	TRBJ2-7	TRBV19	TGTGCCAGTGGGCCGGGACTAGCGGGGCGGGAGCAGTACTTC	CASGPGLAGREQYF
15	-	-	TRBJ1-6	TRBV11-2	TGTGCCAGCAGCGTAGGGGGAGGGCCGGGTTCACCCCTCCACTTT	CASSVGGGPGSPLHF
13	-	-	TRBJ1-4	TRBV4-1	TGCGCCAGCAGCCAAGGACAGGATGAAAAACTGTTTTTT	CASSQGQDEKLFF
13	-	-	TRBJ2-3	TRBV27	TGTGCCAGCAGTTTTTTTTTGTCAGATACGCAGTATTTT	CASSFFLSDTQYF
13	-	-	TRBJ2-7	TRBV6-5	TGTGCCAGCACCTCGACAGATGCCTACGAGCAGTACTTC	CASTSTDAYEQYF
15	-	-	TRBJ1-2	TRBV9	TGTGCCAGCAGGGATGCAGGGGCTCGGAGCTATGGCTACACCTTC	CASRDAGARSYGYTF
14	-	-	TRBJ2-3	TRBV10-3	TGTGCCATCAGTGAGTCGACCAGAGGGGATACGCAGTATTTT	CAISESTRGDTQYF
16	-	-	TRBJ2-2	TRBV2	TGTGCCAGCAGTGAAAATGGGGGGACCTACACCGGGGAGCTGTTTTTT	CASSENGGTYTGELFF
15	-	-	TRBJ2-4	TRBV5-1	TGCGCCAGCAGCTTGCAGGGGACGACCAAAAACATTCAGTACTTC	CASSLQGTTKNIQYF
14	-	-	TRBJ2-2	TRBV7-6	TGTGCCAGCAGCTTAGGACCATCCACCGGGGAGCTGTTTTTT	CASSLGPSTGELFF
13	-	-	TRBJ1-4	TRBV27	TGTGCCGTCGCAGCGACGTCTAATGAAAAACTGTTTTTT	CAVAATSNEKLFF
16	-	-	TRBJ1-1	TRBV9	TGTGCCAGCAGCCCCCGGGTCTGGGCGGGGAACACTGAAGCTTTCTTT	CASSPRVWAGNTEAFF
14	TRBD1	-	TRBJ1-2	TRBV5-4	TGTGCCAGCAGCTTGACAGGGGTGAAATATGGCTACACCTTC	CASSLTGVKYGYTF
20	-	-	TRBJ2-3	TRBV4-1	TGCGCCAGCAGCCATGGAGAAAGAAGCGCCCCTGACACTAGCACAGATACGCAGTATTTT	CASSHGERSAPDTSTDTQYF
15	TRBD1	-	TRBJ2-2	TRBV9	TGTGCCAGCAGCCCCCGGACAGGGAACACCGGGGAGCTGTTTTTT	CASSPRTGNTGELFF
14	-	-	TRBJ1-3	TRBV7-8	TGTGCCAGCAGCTCCCCCTTGCAAGGAAACACCATATATTTT	CASSSPLQGNTIYF
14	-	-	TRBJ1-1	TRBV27	TGTGCCAGCCGCTGGGGGGGGATAAACACTGAAGCTTTCTTT	CASRWGGINTEAFF
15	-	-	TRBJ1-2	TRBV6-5	TGTGCCAGCAGTTACTCGCCGACTTCAGATGACGGCTACACCTTC	CASSYSPTSDDGYTF
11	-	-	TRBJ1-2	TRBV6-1	TGTGCCAGCAGTGATTCCCGACGGAGAATCTTC	CASSDSRRRIF
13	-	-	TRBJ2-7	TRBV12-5	TGTGCTAGTGGGTCATGGGGCCCCTACGAGCAGTACTTC	CASGSWGPYEQYF
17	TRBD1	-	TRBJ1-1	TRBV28	TGTGCCAGCAGTTTATCCTCCGGGACAGGGTTAGACACTGAAGCTTTCTTT	CASSLSSGTGLDTEAFF
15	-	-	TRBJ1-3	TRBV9	TGTGCCAGCAGCGCCCAGCAGGGTGCCGGAAACACCATATATTTT	CASSAQQGAGNTIYF
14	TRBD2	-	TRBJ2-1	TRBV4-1	TGCGCCAGCCGCGGAGGCGGGGGGGGCAATGAGCAGTTCTTC	CASRGGGGGNEQFF
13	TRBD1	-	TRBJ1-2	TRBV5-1	TGCGCCAGCAGTCTGACAGGGGGCGATGGCTACACCTTC	CASSLTGGDGYTF